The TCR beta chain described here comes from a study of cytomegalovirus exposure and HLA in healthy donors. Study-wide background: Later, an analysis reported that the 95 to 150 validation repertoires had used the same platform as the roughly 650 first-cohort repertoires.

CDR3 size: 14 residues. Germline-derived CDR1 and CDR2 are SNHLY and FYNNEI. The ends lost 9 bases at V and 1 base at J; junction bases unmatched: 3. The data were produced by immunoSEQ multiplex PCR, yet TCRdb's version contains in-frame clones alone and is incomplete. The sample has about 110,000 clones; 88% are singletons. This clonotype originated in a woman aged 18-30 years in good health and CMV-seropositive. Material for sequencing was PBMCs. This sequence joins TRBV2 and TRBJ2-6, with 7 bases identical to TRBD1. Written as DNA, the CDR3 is TGTGCCAGAGAGGACAGGTCTGGGGCCAACGTCCTGACTTTC. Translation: CAREDRSGANVLTF.